Sequencing of this T cell receptor (beta chain) was carried out in a study of regulatory T cells in long-lasting Graves disease. Sample time point: newly diagnosed GD, antithyroid drugs for less than 3 months. Preparation of the TCR library used RNA extracted from PBMCs. Study findings and constraints: What was studied was peripheral blood only, and not thyroid tissue.

Relying on iRepertoire HTBI primers and Arm-PCR of CDR3 regions, the team built TCR beta libraries. MiXCR, run by TCRdb on the multiplex PCR reads, gives a single entry per CDR3 protein. Of hundreds of thousands of distinct CDR3 sequences in the sample, under 20% were seen once. The CDR3 is 13 residues long. V dropped 2 bases and J dropped 13 bases, with 17 bases sitting between them. This clonotype has at least ten counts. Its target is unknown. The sample was also linked to a second study, of T cells in Graves' hyperthyroidism and ophthalmopathy. That report adds: The TCR CDR3 was amplified in a first-round RT-PCR using the HTBI primer set.

The chain links TRBV12-3 or TRBV12-4 to TRBJ1-1; D ambiguous. This sequence was found in a woman aged 25 to 45 with Graves disease. Sequencing used peripheral blood mononuclear cells (PBMCs), obtained at new diagnosis, from a patient treated with antithyroid drugs. CDR3 protein: CASSLSSQRNVFF. The CDR3 DNA follows: TGTGCCAGCAGTTTATCGTCCCAGAGGAATGTTTTCTTT.